Below, 26 T cell receptor beta chains from the same sample are listed, as sequenced in a study of type 1 regulatory T cells. Each CDR3 protein gets one entry after TCRdb re-called the reads with MiXCR. The profile shows fewer than 25,000 distinct CDR3 sequences, 55% to 75% of them singletons. Their recognized antigens are unknown. Sequenced material: cultured T cells, either the whole culture or a sorted T cell fraction (not recorded which). The subset was: Tr1-enriched cell product generated in vitro against host alloantigens. All receptors come from a human donor in good health.

The V call is TRBV10-3, the J call TRBJ2-5, with TRBD1 as a possible D gene (6 bases). The germline V gene has CDR1 ENHRY and CDR2 SYGVKD. This CDR3 has 14 amino acids. Deletions cut 10 bases from V and 3 bases from J, with 18 bases between. For the CDR3, the DNA is TGTGCCACCTCCCACGGGACACGTGAAGAGACCCAGTACTTC. This gives the protein CATSHGTREETQYF.

The chain links TRBV5-1 to TRBJ1-4, with a possible D match to TRBD1 (5 bases). Germline lookup yields CDR1 SGHRS and CDR2 YFSETQ. This CDR3 contains 14 residues. V lost 5 bases, J lost 6 bases, and 14 bases lay in between. The CDR3 nucleotides read TGCGCCAGCAGGGCCGAGCCAGGGTATGAAAAACTGTTTTTT. Translating gives CASRAEPGYEKLFF.

The J gene is TRBJ1-4, the V gene TRBV5-5, with 8 bases lining up with TRBD1. This CDR3 is 16 amino acids long. The ends lost 4 bases at V and 0 bases at J; junction bases unmatched: 5. The germline V gene encodes CDR1 SGHKS and CDR2 YYEKEE (reference sequence). The CDR3 is CASSAWTGSTNEKLFF. In DNA form, the CDR3 reads TGTGCCAGCAGCGCCTGGACAGGGTCAACTAATGAAAAACTGTTTTTT.

In this sample, this clonotype turned up a few times. V and J are TRBV10-3 and TRBJ2-3, with D hard to call. Trimming shortened V by 0 bases and J by 0 bases, and 4 bases separated the two germline ends. Per the germline V gene, CDR1 is ENHRY and CDR2 is SYGVKD. The CDR3 has 14 amino acids. The CDR3 DNA sequence: TGTGCCATCAGTGAGTCGGACAGCACAGATACGCAGTATTTT. This encodes CAISESDSTDTQYF.

The chain combines TRBV6-1 with TRBJ1-5, with D maybe TRBD1 (5 bases). Trimming pared 4 bases from V and 0 bases from J, leaving 10 bases between. Germline V gene sequence: CDR1 MNHNS, CDR2 SASEGT. The CDR3 contains 15 residues. The CDR3 DNA follows: TGTGCCAGCAGTGGAGGGGATGTTAGCAATCAGCCCCAGCATTTT. Translating it yields CASSGGDVSNQPQHF.

The chain is built from TRBV12-3 or TRBV12-4 and TRBJ2-3; TRBD2 aligns across 12 bases. With V trimmed by 6 bases and J by 4 bases, 8 bases remained unmatched. The CDR3 length is 16 residues. CDR3 in DNA: TGTGCCAGCAGCCGGCCACTAGCGGGGGGCCCAGATACGCAGTATTTT. Protein sequence: CASSRPLAGGPDTQYF.

The V gene is TRBV5-6, the J gene TRBJ2-7, with 13 bases fitting TRBD2. The CDR3 sequence is 17 residues long. The germline gives CDR1 SGHDT, CDR2 YYEEEE. V shed 2 bases and J 0 bases; nucleotides not matched to a gene: 5. The CDR3 loop reads CASSFFGLAGDSYEQYF. CDR3 coding DNA: TGTGCCAGCAGCTTCTTCGGACTAGCGGGGGACTCCTACGAGCAGTACTTC.

This chain uses TRBV12-3 or TRBV12-4 with TRBJ2-5; a weak D match, TRBD2 (6 bases). Between the trimmed V and J ends, which lost 2 bases and 2 bases, there was a span of 24 bases. The length of the CDR3 is 19 residues. The CDR3 region is CASSLPSTARRGGQETQYF. CDR3 sequence (DNA): TGTGCCAGCAGTTTACCTAGCACCGCACGTAGGGGAGGACAAGAGACCCAGTACTTC.

The chain employs TRBV7-2 and TRBJ1-5; no firm D call. Trimming left V 1 base short and J 9 bases short, with 10 bases between. The CDR3 runs 13 residues. Germline-derived CDR1 and CDR2 are SGHTA and FQGNSA. The DNA of the CDR3 is TGTGCCAGCAGCTTAGGGGTGGCGGGGCCCCAGCATTTT. It is translated as CASSLGVAGPQHF.

The chain carries TRBV3-1 and TRBJ2-2; 12 nucleotides line up with TRBD2. This CDR3 region has 18 residues. After removal of 3 bases from V and 3 bases from J, the junction contained 8 bases not matched to a gene. CDR1 LGHDT and CDR2 YNNKEL come from the germline V gene (reference sequence). The CDR3 DNA sequence: TGTGCCAGCAGCCATTCTAGCGGGGGGGGCTTGTACACCGGGGAGCTGTTTTTT. As protein: CASSHSSGGGLYTGELFF.

The genes are TRBV5-5 and TRBJ2-1; 8 bases map to TRBD2. The germline V gene encodes CDR1 SGHKS and CDR2 YYEKEE (reference sequence). Germline trimming cut 2 bases from V and 1 base from J; bases unmatched to any gene: 5. The CDR3 consists of 16 residues. CDR3 sequence (DNA): TGTGCCAGCAGCTTCGGGGGGGCTAGGTCCTACAATGAGCAGTTCTTC. Protein product: CASSFGGARSYNEQFF.

This clonotype was counted a few times. This rearrangement joins TRBV3-1 to TRBJ1-1; D unresolved. The CDR3 runs to 13 residues. CDR1 is LGHDT and CDR2 is YNNKEL in the germline V gene (reference sequence). V lost 5 bases to trimming and J lost 1 base, with 8 bases between them. CDR3 protein: CASSSGKNTEAFF. The CDR3, as DNA: TGTGCCAGCAGCTCCGGGAAGAACACTGAAGCTTTCTTT.

This clonotype was counted a single time. The chain couples TRBV7-2 to TRBJ2-7, with 11 positions matching TRBD2. There are 13 residues in the CDR3. Looked up from germline, CDR1 is SGHTA and CDR2 is FQGNSA. V lost 5 bases, J lost 9 bases, and 6 bases stayed unmatched. CDR3 nucleotides: TGTGCCAGCAGCACCACTAGCGGGGGATGGCAGTACTTC. Translating gives CASSTTSGGWQYF.

Only one count was recorded for this clonotype. The CDR3 here is CASSGQGLGTEAFF. The CDR3 DNA sequence: TGTGCCAGCTCAGGACAGGGTTTAGGCACTGAAGCTTTCTTT. The chain is built from TRBV18 and TRBJ1-1, with 8 bases lining up with TRBD1. This CDR3 contains 14 residues. The ends lost 5 bases at V and 4 bases at J; junction bases unmatched: 6. Looked up from germline, CDR1 is KGHSH and CDR2 is LQKENI.

This chain joins TRBV20-1 and TRBJ2-3; D gene ambiguous. The V gene's germline CDR1 is DFQATT and CDR2 SNEGSKA (reference sequence). The length of the CDR3 is 12 residues. Trimming took off 4 bases at V and 5 bases at J, with 10 bases between the two ends. The CDR3 coding sequence is TGCAGTGCTAATGGGTATGGAGATACGCAGTATTTT. Residues: CSANGYGDTQYF.

J is TRBJ2-3 and V is TRBV7-2; D is possibly TRBD1 (5 bases). Germline CDR1 and CDR2: SGHTA and FQGNSA. The V gene lost 5 bases and the J gene lost 4 bases, with 13 bases spanning the gap. The CDR3 has 14 residues. CDR3 bases: TGTGCCAGCAGCCTCAGGGTGTCCCCAGATACGCAGTATTTT. This sequence encodes CASSLRVSPDTQYF.

A single count supports this clonotype. The V call is TRBV11-2, the J call TRBJ1-6, with 7 bases lining up with TRBD1. The CDR3 totals 16 residues. Germline CDR1 and CDR2: SGHAT and FQNNGV. The trim removed 5 bases at V and 7 bases at J, leaving 11 bases unmatched. The CDR3 nucleotides are TGTGCCAGCAGCATAAACCGGGACAGAAAAAATTCACCCCTCCACTTT. Amino acid sequence: CASSINRDRKNSPLHF.

This clonotype was counted between two and nine times. This chain joins TRBV5-1 and TRBJ2-5; D perhaps matches TRBD1 (6 bases). There are 15 residues in the CDR3. Trimming removed 4 bases at V and 1 base at J, with 14 bases between. Germline assignment: CDR1 SGHRS and CDR2 YFSETQ. In DNA form, the CDR3 reads TGCGCCAGCAGCCGGGCGACAGGCGGCCAAGAGACCCAGTACTTC. Residues: CASSRATGGQETQYF.

V and J are TRBV7-9 and TRBJ1-2; D is undetermined. The length of the CDR3 is 13 residues. Trimming removed 1 base at V and 9 bases at J, with 12 bases between. Germline assignment: CDR1 SEHNR and CDR2 FQNEAQ (reference sequence). DNA of the CDR3: TGTGCCAGCAGCTTAGAAGAGGAGGTCCGCTACACCTTC. Translating it yields CASSLEEEVRYTF.

This clonotype was recorded a few times. This rearrangement joins TRBV12-3 or TRBV12-4 to TRBJ2-7; TRBD1 matches 9 bases. Trimming at V came to 6 bases and at J to 3 bases, leaving 9 bases not matched to a gene. This CDR3 is 15 amino acids long. The CDR3 spells CASRGSGQGYYEQYF. The CDR3 DNA reads TGTGCCAGCAGGGGCTCGGGACAGGGATACTACGAGCAGTACTTC.

The chain carries TRBV6-1 and TRBJ1-2; 7 bases match TRBD1. The CDR3 runs 13 residues. With V trimmed by 1 base and J by 7 bases, 3 bases remained unmatched. Looked up from germline, CDR1 is MNHNS and CDR2 is SASEGT. For the CDR3, the DNA is TGTGCCAGCAGTGAAGGACAGGGTCGTGGCTACACCTTC. This gives the protein CASSEGQGRGYTF.

V usage is TRBV20-1 and J usage is TRBJ2-5; D could derive from TRBD1 or TRBD2 (6 bases each). V lost 5 bases and J lost 2, with 18 bases in between. There are 15 residues in the CDR3. The germline V gene encodes CDR1 DFQATT and CDR2 SNEGSKA (reference sequence). As DNA, the CDR3 is TGCAGTGCTTCGAGCCCGGGGGCCTTACAAGAGACCCAGTACTTC. It encodes CSASSPGALQETQYF.

This clonotype was counted a few times. The CDR3 reads CASSPTFSGANVLTF. The CDR3 DNA sequence: TGTGCCAGCTCACCGACATTTTCTGGGGCCAACGTCCTGACTTTC. The J gene is TRBJ2-6, the V gene TRBV18; D unresolved. The ends were cut back, 3 bases at V and 1 base at J, with 7 bases in the middle. The CDR3 is made up of 15 amino acids. CDR1 is KGHSH and CDR2 is LQKENI in the germline V gene.

The genes are TRBV27 and TRBJ2-5, with TRBD2 matching 9 bases. J was trimmed by 5 bases and V by 5 bases; bases with no gene match: 15. CDR1 MNHEY and CDR2 SMNVEV come from the germline V gene (reference sequence). CDR3 size: 17 residues. The CDR3 reads CASSHNSGGRRRETQYF. Here the CDR3 DNA reads TGTGCCAGCAGTCATAATAGCGGGGGCAGAAGAAGGGAGACCCAGTACTTC.

The rearrangement uses TRBV19 and TRBJ2-3, with 8 bases matching TRBD1. The CDR3 sequence is 17 residues long. Germline CDR1 and CDR2: LNHDA and SQIVND (reference sequence). The trim removed 5 bases at V and 6 bases at J, leaving 16 bases unmatched. The CDR3 DNA is TGTGCCAGTAGTTCCCGGGACAGGTTTAATAAAAGGGATACGCAGTATTTT. This gives the protein CASSSRDRFNKRDTQYF.

V usage is TRBV7-9 and J usage is TRBJ1-2; 9 nucleotides line up with TRBD1. Germline loops: CDR1 SEHNR, CDR2 FQNEAQ (reference sequence). CDR3 length equals 18 residues. J gave up 3 bases and V 7 bases, and 18 bases lay outside the gene matches. The CDR3 DNA follows: TGTGCCAGCACCCGGTTGACGGGACAGGGACCTTCCGACTATGGCTACACCTTC. Protein sequence: CASTRLTGQGPSDYGYTF. Supplemented by reference TRBV7-9 and TRBJ1-2, the full variable domain reads DTGVSQNPRHKITKRGQNVTFRCDPISEHNRLYWYRQTLGQGPEFLTYFQNEAQLEKSRLLSDRFSAERPKGSFSTLEIQRTEQGDSAMYLCASTRLTGQGPSDYGYTFGSGTRLTVV.